This T cell receptor (beta chain) came from a study of T cells in Graves' hyperthyroidism and ophthalmopathy. The germline gives CDR1 SGHDN, CDR2 FVKESK. The ends lost 3 bases at V and 0 bases at J; junction bases unmatched: 18. CDR3 length: 20 amino acids. From RNA transcripts, TCR beta CDR3 regions were amplified. A first-round RT-PCR of the TCR CDR3 used the HTBI primer set. TCRdb re-derived calls from the multiplex PCR reads in MiXCR, one entry per CDR3 protein. The sample holds 550,000 to 650,000 distinct CDR3 sequences; 12% to 15% are singletons and the top ten take over 11%. This chain connects TRBV14 to TRBJ2-3; 7 positions agree with TRBD1. The sequenced sample was blood. This sequence originates from a middle-aged woman with Graves' hyperthyroidism. In DNA form, the CDR3 reads TGTGCCAGCAGCCACCTGACAGGGCGAAAAAACACATTGAGCACAGATACGCAGTATTTT. This translates into CASSHLTGRKNTLSTDTQYF.